This T cell receptor (beta chain) stems from a study of cytomegalovirus exposure and HLA in healthy donors. Study-wide results and limits: A later analysis by the authors found several of the most significant clusters apparently linked to common viral pathogens. A later analysis showed that HLA-associated TCR beta chains had undergone more clonal expansion than equally common others. The listing of roughly 160 TCR beta chains classed them as cytomegalovirus-associated.

The V gene's germline CDR1 is SQVTM and CDR2 ANQGSEA. The CDR3 covers 11 residues. The study ran its PCR with 60 Vbeta and 13 Jbeta primers. Per the original methods: Later reanalysis found about 80 million unique TCR beta chains, 10 million to 12 million of them shared. Here immunoSEQ multiplex PCR was the method, and the copy in TCRdb shows in-frame clones only, minus some. That table is the source of V, J and clone size, and D and trimming were worked out from the DNA. The repertoire holds some 56,000 clones, with about four fifths as singletons. A note on this clone: The antigen remains undetermined.

The chain links TRBV29-1 to TRBJ1-2, with D possibly being TRBD1 (5 bases). The sequence was collected from a woman between 40 and 50 years old in good health and CMV-seronegative. The specimen sequenced was PBMCs. CDR3 sequence: CSDSVGYGYTF. CDR3 coding DNA: TGCAGTGACAGTGTCGGGTATGGCTACACCTTC.